This T cell receptor beta chain was captured by sequencing in a study of glioma-infiltrating T cells after dendritic cell vaccination. Study conclusions and caveats: Estimated pretreatment TIL content predicted outcome after dendritic cell vaccination.

About this clone: Its target is not known.

TCRB CDR3 was amplified from 2 ug genomic DNA or less. Amplification used 60 V beta primers and 13 J beta primers. Profiling relied on immunoSEQ multiplex PCR, and the TCRdb table lists in-frame clones only, not all of them. The sample has tens of thousands of clones, more than 75% seen once. V was clipped by 7 bases and J by 1 base; unmatched bases: 8. The CDR3 totals 16 residues. Looked up from germline, CDR1 is GTSNPN and CDR2 is SVGIG (reference sequence). The clonotype comes from a human donor with glioblastoma. The chain combines TRBV30 with TRBJ2-6; TRBD1 matches at 9 bases. The sample in question was blood, obtained before dendritic cell vaccination. The CDR3 loop is CASGDDRGSGANVLTF. CDR3 nucleotides: TGTGCCTCAGGTGACGACAGGGGGTCTGGGGCCAACGTCCTGACTTTC.